These T cell receptor beta chains were read from a single sample in a study of shared clonotypes between healthy human individuals. The table came from immunoSEQ multiplex PCR; TCRdb's copy has only in-frame clones and leaves some out. This table holds around 2,000,000 clones, 90% to 95% found once. What was sequenced was naive CD4+ T cells sorted from blood. These receptors were obtained from a man aged 18 to 35 in good health. Each CDR3 is given with its conserved first and last residue. Each record gives: V gene, clone size, D gene, J gene, CDR3 DNA, CDR3 protein. A D gene is named only where the DNA matches it firmly. Size is stated for part of the rows, as once, few or many counts, or as a class when the clone is expanded.

TRBV29-1	once	TRBD1	TRBJ1-2	TGCAGCGTTGAAGATCGGGACAGGGGCGGTGGCTACACCTTC	CSVEDRDRGGGYTF
TRBV11-1	.	.	TRBJ1-5	TGTGCCAGCAGCTTAGGGGGGACGGAGTATAGCAATCAGCCCCAGCATTTT	CASSLGGTEYSNQPQHF
TRBV5-4	.	.	TRBJ2-1	TGTGCCAGTCGGGTTCGAGGTGGGGGGGCTTGGAATGAGCAGTTCTTC	CASRVRGGGAWNEQFF
TRBV6-5	.	.	TRBJ1-2	TGTGCCAGCAGGGGATCGGGGGTACCTAACTATGGCTACACCTTC	CASRGSGVPNYGYTF
TRBV19	.	TRBD1	TRBJ2-7	TGTGCCAGTAGTGTACAAACGGGACAGGGGGCGGCTGAGCAGTACTTC	CASSVQTGQGAAEQYF
TRBV29-1	once	TRBD1	TRBJ1-1	TGCAGCGCAAAACAGGGGAGGACTGAAGCTTTCTTT	CSAKQGRTEAFF
TRBV6-6	.	TRBD1	TRBJ2-7	TGTGCCAGCAGTTATACCGGGACAGGGCCCTACGAGCAGTACTTC	CASSYTGTGPYEQYF
TRBV7-2	.	.	TRBJ2-4	TGTGCCAGCAGCTTATTTACAGGGAACTTAGCCAAAAACATTCAGTACTTC	CASSLFTGNLAKNIQYF
TRBV2	.	TRBD1	TRBJ1-2	TGTGCCAGCCAACTGACAGGGGCCGTTAGCTACACCTTC	CASQLTGAVSYTF
TRBV10-3	.	TRBD2	TRBJ2-6	TGTGCCACGACCGAGACTAGCGGCCTCTCTGGGGCCAACGTCCTGACTTTC	CATTETSGLSGANVLTF
TRBV7-2	.	TRBD2	TRBJ2-7	TGTGCCAGCAGTATACATAGCGGGAACTACGAGCAGTACTTC	CASSIHSGNYEQYF
TRBV5-4	once	.	TRBJ2-4	TGTGCCAGCAGCCCTAGGGACAACAAAAACATTCAGTACTTC	CASSPRDNKNIQYF
TRBV4-1	.	.	TRBJ1-5	TGCGCCAGCAGCCAGATTGGGTACCAGCCCCAGCATTTT	CASSQIGYQPQHF
TRBV4-3	.	.	TRBJ2-4	TGCGCCAGCAGCCAGGAGGACCTTGGGAACATTCAGTACTTC	CASSQEDLGNIQYF
TRBV19	.	.	TRBJ2-2	TGTGCCAGTAGGGGCGCAAACACCGGGGAGCTGTTTTTT	CASRGANTGELFF
TRBV5-4	.	.	TRBJ2-3	TGTGCCAGCAGCTGGGAAGATACGCAGTATTTT	CASSWEDTQYF
TRBV18	.	.	TRBJ2-6	TGTGCCAGCTCGGACCAGTTAGACTCTGGGGCCAACGTCCTGACTTTC	CASSDQLDSGANVLTF
TRBV5-1	.	.	TRBJ2-1	TGCGCCAGCAGCTTGCGACAATACAATGAGCAGTTCTTC	CASSLRQYNEQFF
TRBV30	many	.	TRBJ1-1	TGTGCCTGGAGTGCACGGGGGCATAGTTTCTTT	CAWSARGHSFF
TRBV19	.	.	TRBJ2-6	TGTGCCAGTAGTACAGGACGGGACTCTGGGGCCAACGTCCTGACTTTC	CASSTGRDSGANVLTF
TRBV6-5	.	TRBD2	TRBJ2-3	TGTGCCAGCGGGACTAGAAGCTTCACAGATACGCAGTATTTT	CASGTRSFTDTQYF